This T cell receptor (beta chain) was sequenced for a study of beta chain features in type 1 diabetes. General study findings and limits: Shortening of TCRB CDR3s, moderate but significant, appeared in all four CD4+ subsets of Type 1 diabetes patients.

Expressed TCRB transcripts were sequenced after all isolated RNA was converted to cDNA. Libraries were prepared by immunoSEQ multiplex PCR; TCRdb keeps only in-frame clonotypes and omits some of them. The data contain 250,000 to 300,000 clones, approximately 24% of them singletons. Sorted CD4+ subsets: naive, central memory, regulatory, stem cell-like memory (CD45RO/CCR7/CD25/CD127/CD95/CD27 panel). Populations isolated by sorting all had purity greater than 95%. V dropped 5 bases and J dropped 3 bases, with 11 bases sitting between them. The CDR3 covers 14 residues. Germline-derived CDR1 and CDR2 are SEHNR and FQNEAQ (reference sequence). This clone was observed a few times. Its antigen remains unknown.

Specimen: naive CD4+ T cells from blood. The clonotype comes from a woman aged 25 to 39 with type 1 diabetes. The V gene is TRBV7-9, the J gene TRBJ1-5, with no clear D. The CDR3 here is CASSHGINNQPQHF. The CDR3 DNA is TGTGCCAGCAGCCACGGGATAAACAATCAGCCCCAGCATTTT.